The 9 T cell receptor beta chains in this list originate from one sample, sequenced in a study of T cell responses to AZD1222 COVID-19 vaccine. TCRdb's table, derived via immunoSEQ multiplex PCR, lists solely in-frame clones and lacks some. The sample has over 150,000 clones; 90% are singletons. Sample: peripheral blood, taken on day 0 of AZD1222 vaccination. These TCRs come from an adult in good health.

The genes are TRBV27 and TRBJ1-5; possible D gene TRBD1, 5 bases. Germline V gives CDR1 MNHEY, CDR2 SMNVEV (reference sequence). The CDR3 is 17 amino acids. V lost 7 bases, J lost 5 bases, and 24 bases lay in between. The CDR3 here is CASNGARTTMIHQPQHF. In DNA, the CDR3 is TGTGCCAGCAACGGGGCCAGAACAACAATGATCCATCAGCCCCAGCATTTT.

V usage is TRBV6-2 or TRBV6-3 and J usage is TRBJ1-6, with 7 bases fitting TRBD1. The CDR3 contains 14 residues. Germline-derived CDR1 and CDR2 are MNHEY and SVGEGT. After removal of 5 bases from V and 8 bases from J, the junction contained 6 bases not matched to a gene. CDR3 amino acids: CASSPGQQYSPLHF. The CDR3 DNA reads TGTGCCAGCAGTCCGGGACAGCAGTATTCACCCCTCCACTTT.

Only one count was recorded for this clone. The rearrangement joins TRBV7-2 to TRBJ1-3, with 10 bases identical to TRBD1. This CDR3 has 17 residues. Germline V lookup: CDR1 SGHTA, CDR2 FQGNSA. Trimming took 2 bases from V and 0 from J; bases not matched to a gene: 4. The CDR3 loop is CASSLSGTGASGNTIYF. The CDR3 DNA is TGTGCCAGCAGCTTAAGCGGGACAGGGGCCTCTGGAAACACCATATATTTT.

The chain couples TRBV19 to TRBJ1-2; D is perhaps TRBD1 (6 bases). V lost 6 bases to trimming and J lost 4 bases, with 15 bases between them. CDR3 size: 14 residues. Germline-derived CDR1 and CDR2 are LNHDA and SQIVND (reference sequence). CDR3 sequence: CASRMTGIGYGYTF. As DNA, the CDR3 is TGTGCCAGTAGGATGACAGGCATAGGCTATGGCTACACCTTC.

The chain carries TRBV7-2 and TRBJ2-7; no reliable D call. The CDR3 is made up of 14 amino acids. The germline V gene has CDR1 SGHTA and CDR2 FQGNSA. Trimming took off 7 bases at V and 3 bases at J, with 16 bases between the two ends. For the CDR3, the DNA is TGTGCCAGCACCCCTTCGAGTACTGTCTACGAGCAGTACTTC. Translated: CASTPSSTVYEQYF.

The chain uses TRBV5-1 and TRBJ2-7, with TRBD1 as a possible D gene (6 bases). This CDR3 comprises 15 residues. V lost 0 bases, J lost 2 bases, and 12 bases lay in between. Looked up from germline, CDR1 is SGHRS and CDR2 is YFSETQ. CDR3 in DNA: TGCGCCAGCAGCTTGGGGCAGGGGCTAGCCTACGAGCAGTACTTC. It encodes CASSLGQGLAYEQYF.

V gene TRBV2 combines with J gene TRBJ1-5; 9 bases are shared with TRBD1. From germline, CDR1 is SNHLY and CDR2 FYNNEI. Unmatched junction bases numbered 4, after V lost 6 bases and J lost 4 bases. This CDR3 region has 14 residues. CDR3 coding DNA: TGTGCCAGCAGCGAGACAGGGGGTAATCAGCCCCAGCATTTT. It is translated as CASSETGGNQPQHF. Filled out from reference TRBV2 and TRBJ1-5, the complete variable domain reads EPEVTQTPSHQVTQMGQEVILRCVPISNHLYFYWYRQILGQKVEFLVSFYNNEISEKSEIFDDQFSVERPDGSNFTLKIRSTKLEDSAMYFCASSETGGNQPQHFGDGTRLSIL.

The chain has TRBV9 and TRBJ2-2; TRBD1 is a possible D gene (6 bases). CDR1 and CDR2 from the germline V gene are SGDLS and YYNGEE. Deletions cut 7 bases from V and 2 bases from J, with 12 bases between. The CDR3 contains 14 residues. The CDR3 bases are TGTGCCAGCTGCAGGGGAGTTAACACCGGGGAGCTGTTTTTT. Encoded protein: CASCRGVNTGELFF. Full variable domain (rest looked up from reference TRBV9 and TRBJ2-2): DSGVTQTPKHLITATGQRVTLRCSPRSGDLSVYWYQQSLDQGLQFLIQYYNGEERAKGNILERFSAQQFPDLHSELNLSSLELGDSALYFCASCRGVNTGELFFGEGSRLTVL.

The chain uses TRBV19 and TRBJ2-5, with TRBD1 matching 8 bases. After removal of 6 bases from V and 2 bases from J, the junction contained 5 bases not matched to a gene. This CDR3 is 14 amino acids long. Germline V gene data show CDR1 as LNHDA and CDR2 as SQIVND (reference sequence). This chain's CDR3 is CASRPGQAQETQYF. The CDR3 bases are TGTGCCAGTAGGCCGGGACAGGCTCAAGAGACCCAGTACTTC.